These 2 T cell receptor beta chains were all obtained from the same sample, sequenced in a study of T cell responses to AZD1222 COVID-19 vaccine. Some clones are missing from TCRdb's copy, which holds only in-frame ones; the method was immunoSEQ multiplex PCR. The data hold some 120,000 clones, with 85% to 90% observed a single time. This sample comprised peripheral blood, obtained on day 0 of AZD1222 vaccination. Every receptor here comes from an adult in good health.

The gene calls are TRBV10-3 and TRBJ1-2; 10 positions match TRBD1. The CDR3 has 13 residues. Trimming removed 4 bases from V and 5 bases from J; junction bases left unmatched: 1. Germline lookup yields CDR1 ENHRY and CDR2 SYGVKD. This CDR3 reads CAISAGQGYGYTF. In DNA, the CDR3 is TGTGCCATCAGTGCGGGACAGGGGTATGGCTACACCTTC.

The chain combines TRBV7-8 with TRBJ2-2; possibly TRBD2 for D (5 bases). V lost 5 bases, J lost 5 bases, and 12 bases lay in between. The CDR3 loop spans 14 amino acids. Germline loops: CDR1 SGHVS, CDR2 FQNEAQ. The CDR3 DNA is TGTGCCAGCAGCCCTGGGCGGGCGACCGGGGAGCTGTTTTTT. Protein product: CASSPGRATGELFF.